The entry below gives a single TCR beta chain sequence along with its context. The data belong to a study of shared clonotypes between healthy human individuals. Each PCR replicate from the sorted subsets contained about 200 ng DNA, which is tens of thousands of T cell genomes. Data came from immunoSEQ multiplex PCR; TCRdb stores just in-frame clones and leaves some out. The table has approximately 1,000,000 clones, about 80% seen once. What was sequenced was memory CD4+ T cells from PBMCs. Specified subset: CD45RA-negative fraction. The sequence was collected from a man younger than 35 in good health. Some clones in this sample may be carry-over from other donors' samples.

The chain's CDR3 is CASSPGRINQPQHF. For the CDR3, the DNA is TGTGCCAGTAGCCCGGGACGGATCAATCAGCCCCAGCATTTT. V and J are TRBV19 and TRBJ1-5; a weak D match, TRBD1 (5 bases). Germline lookup yields CDR1 LNHDA and CDR2 SQIVND (reference sequence). The CDR3 runs 14 residues. V lost 6 bases to trimming and J lost 3 bases, with 12 bases between them.